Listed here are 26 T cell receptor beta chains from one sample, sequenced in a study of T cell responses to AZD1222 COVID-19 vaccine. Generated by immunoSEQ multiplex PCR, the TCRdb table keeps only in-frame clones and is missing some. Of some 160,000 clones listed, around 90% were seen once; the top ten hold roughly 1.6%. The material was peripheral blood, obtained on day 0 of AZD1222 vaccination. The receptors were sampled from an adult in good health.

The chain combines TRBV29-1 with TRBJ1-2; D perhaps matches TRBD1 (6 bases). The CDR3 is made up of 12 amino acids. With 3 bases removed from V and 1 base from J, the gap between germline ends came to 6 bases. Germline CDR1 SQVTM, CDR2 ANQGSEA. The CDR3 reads CSVEDSNYGYTF. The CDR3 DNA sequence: TGCAGCGTTGAGGACAGTAACTATGGCTACACCTTC.

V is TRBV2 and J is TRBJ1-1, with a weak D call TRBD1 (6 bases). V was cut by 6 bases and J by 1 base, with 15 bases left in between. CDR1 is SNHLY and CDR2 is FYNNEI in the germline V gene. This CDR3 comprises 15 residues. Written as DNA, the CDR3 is TGTGCCAGCAGGGCTACCGGGACACCGAACACTGAAGCTTTCTTT. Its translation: CASRATGTPNTEAFF.

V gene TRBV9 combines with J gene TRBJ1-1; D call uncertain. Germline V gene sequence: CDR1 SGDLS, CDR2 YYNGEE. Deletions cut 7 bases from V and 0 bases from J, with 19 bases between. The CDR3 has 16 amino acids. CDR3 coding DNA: TGTGCCAGCGTCCATGTGGGGTCCGGAATGAACACTGAAGCTTTCTTT. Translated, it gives CASVHVGSGMNTEAFF.

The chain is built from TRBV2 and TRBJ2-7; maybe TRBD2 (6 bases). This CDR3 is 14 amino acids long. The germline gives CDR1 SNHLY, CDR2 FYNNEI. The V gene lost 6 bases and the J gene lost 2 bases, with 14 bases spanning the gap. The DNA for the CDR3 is TGTGCCAGCAGGGAGGGCCCTGGACCCTACGAGCAGTACTTC. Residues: CASREGPGPYEQYF.

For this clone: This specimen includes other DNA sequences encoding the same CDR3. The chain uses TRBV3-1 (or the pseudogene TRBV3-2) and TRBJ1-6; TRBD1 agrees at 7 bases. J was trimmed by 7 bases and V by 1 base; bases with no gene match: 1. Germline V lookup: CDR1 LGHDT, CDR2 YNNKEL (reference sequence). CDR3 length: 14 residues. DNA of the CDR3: TGTGCCAGCAGCCAAGGAGGGGGCAATTCACCCCTCCACTTT. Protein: CASSQGGGNSPLHF.

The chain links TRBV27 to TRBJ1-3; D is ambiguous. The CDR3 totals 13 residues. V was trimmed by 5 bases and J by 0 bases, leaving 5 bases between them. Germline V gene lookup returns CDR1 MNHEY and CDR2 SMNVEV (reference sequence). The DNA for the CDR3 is TGTGCCAGCAGTGTAAGCTCTGGAAACACCATATATTTT. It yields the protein CASSVSSGNTIYF.

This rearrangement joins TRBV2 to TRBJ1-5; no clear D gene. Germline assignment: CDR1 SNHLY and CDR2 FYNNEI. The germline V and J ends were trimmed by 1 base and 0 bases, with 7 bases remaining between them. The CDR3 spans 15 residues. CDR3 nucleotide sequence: TGTGCCAGCAGTGAAGGCGGTTATAGCAATCAGCCCCAGCATTTT. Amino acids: CASSEGGYSNQPQHF.

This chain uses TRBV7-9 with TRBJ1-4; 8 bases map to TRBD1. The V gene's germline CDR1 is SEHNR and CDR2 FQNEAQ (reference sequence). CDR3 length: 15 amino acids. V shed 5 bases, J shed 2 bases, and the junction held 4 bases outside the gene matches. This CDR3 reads CASSRRQGTNEKLFF. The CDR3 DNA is TGTGCCAGCAGCCGACGACAGGGGACTAATGAAAAACTGTTTTTT.

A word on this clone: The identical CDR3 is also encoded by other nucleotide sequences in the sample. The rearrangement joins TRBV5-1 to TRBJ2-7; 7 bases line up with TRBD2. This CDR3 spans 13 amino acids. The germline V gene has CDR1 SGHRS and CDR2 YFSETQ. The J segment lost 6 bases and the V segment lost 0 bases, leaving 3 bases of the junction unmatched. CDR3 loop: CASSLAGRSEQYF. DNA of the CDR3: TGCGCCAGCAGCTTGGCCGGGAGGAGCGAGCAGTACTTC.

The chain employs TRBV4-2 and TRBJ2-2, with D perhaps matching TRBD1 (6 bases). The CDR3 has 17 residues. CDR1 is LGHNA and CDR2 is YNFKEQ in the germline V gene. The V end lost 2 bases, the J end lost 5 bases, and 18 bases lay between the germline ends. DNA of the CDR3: TGTGCCAGCAGCCAAAGACCAGGGGCCGAAGGGACCGGGGAGCTGTTTTTT. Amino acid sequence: CASSQRPGAEGTGELFF.

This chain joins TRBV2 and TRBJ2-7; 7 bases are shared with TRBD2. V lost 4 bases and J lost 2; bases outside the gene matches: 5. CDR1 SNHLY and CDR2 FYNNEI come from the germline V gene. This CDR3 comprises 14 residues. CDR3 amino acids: CASSVASGTYEQYF. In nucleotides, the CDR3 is TGTGCCAGCAGTGTGGCTAGCGGTACCTACGAGCAGTACTTC.

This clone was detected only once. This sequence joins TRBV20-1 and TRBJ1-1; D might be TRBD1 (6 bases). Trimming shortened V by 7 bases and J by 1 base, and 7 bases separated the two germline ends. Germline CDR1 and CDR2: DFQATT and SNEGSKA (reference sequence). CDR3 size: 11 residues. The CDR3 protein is CSGTANTEAFF. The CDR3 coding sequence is TGCAGTGGGACAGCGAACACTGAAGCTTTCTTT.

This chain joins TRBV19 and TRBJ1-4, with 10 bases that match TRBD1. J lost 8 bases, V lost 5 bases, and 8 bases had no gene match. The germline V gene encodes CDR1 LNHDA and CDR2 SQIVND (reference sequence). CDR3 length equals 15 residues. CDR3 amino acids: CASSPWDRGREKLFF. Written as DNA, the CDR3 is TGTGCCAGTAGTCCCTGGGACAGGGGCCGAGAAAAACTGTTTTTT.

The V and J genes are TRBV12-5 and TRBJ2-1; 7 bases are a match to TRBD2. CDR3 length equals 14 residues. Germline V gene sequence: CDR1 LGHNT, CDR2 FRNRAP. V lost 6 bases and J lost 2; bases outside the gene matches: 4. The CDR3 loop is CASGGGSPYNEQFF. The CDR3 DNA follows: TGTGCTAGTGGGGGCGGGAGTCCCTACAATGAGCAGTTCTTC.

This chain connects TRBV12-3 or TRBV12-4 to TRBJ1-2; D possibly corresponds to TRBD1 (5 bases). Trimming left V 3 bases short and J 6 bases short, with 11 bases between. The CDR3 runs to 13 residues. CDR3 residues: CASSLRGRNGYTF. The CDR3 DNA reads TGTGCCAGCAGTTTGAGGGGCAGAAATGGCTACACCTTC.

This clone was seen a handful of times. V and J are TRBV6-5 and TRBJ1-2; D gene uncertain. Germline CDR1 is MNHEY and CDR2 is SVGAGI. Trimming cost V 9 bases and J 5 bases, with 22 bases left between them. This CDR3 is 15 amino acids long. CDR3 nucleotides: TGTGCCAGTCAGACATCCGGGGAAAATGTTTATGGCTACACCTTC. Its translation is CASQTSGENVYGYTF.

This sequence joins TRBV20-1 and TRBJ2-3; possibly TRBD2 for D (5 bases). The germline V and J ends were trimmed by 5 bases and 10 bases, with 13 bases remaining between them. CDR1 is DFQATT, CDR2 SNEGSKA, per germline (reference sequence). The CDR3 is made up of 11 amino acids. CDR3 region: CSAALAGSQYF. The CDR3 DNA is TGCAGTGCTGCGCTAGCTGGCTCGCAGTATTTT.

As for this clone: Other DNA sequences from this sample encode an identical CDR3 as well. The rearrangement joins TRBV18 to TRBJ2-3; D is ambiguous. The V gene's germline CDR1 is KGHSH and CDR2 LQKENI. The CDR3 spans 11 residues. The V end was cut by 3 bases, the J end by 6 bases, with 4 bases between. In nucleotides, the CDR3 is TGTGCCAGCTCACCCTCCGATACGCAGTATTTT. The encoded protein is CASSPSDTQYF.

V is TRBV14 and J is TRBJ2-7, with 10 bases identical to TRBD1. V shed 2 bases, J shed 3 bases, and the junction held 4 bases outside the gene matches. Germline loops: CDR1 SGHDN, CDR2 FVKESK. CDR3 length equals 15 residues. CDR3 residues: CASSQQTGGFYEQYF. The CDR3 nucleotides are TGTGCCAGCAGCCAACAGACAGGGGGCTTCTACGAGCAGTACTTC.

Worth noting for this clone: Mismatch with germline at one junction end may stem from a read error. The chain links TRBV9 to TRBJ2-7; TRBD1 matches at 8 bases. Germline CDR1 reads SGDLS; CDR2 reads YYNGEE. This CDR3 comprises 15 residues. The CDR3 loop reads CASSVGPGGSNEQYF. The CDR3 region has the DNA TGTGCCAGCAGCGTAGGGCCAGGGGGCTCCAACGAGCAGTACTTC. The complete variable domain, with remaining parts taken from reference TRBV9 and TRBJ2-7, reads DSGVTQTPKHLITATGQRVTLRCSPRSGDLSVYWYQQSLDQGLQFLIQYYNGEERAKGNILERFSAQQFPDLHSELNLSSLELGDSALYFCASSVGPGGSNEQYFGPGTRLTVT.

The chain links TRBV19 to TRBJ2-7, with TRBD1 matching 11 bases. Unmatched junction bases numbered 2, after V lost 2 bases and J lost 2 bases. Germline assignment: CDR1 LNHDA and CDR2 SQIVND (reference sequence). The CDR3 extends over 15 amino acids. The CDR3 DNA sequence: TGTGCCAGTAGTATAATGGGACAGGGGGCCTACGAGCAGTACTTC. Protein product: CASSIMGQGAYEQYF.

The CDR3 spells CASGRGFNYGYTF. CDR3 in DNA: TGTGCCAGCGGCAGGGGGTTTAACTATGGCTACACCTTC. The chain carries TRBV6-5 and TRBJ1-2; 7 bases agree with TRBD1. The CDR3 length is 13 residues. Germline V gene sequence: CDR1 MNHEY, CDR2 SVGAGI. J was trimmed by 1 base and V by 8 bases; bases with no gene match: 4.

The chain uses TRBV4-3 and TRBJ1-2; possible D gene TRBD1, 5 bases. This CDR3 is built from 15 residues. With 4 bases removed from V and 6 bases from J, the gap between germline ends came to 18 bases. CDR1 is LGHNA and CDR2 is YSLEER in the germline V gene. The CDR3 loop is CASSLSFSGTNGYTF. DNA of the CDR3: TGCGCCAGCAGCCTCTCCTTTTCCGGGACTAATGGCTACACCTTC.

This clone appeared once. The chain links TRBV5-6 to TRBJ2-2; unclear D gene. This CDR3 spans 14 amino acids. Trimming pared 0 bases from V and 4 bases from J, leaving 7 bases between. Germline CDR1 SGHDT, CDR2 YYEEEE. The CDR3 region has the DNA TGTGCCAGCAGCTTGGCAATAATCACCGGGGAGCTGTTTTTT. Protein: CASSLAIITGELFF.

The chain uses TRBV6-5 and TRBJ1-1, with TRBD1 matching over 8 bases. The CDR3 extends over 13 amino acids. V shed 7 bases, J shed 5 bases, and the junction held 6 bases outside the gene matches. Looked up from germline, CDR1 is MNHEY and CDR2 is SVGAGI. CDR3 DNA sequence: TGTGCCAGCACCCCCCGGACAGGGACTGAAGCTTTCTTT. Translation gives CASTPRTGTEAFF.

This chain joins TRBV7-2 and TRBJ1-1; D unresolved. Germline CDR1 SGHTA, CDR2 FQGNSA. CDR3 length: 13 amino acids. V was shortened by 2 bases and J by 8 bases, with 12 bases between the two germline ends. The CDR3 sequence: CASSLSRSDEAFF. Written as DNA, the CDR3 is TGTGCCAGCAGCTTATCACGCTCAGACGAAGCTTTCTTT.